Listed here are 5 T cell receptor beta chains from one sample, sequenced in a study of control samples from healthy donors and cancer patients. Some clones are missing from TCRdb's copy, which holds only in-frame ones; the method was immunoSEQ multiplex PCR. This table has some 130,000 clones, more than 80% appearing once. The sequenced sample was blood. The receptors were sampled from a man in his forties in good health.

The J gene is TRBJ2-3, the V gene TRBV11-2; the D call may be TRBD1 or TRBD2 (5 bases each). The CDR3 extends over 15 amino acids. Trimming pared 0 bases from V and 8 bases from J, leaving 15 bases between. The germline V gene encodes CDR1 SGHAT and CDR2 FQNNGV. The CDR3 spells CASSLEGRVGGTQYF. CDR3 DNA sequence: TGTGCCAGCAGCTTAGAGGGCCGGGTTGGGGGTACGCAGTATTTT.

The DNA for the CDR3 is TGTGCCAGCAGGCCGACAGGGGGGGATGGCTACACCTTC. Translation gives CASRPTGGDGYTF. The genes are TRBV11-2 and TRBJ1-2; 9 nucleotides match TRBD1. The J segment lost 6 bases and the V segment lost 6 bases, leaving 5 bases of the junction unmatched. The CDR3 spans 13 residues. Germline assignment: CDR1 SGHAT and CDR2 FQNNGV.

The chain recombines TRBV2 with TRBJ1-1; D remains unclear. CDR3 length: 13 residues. CDR1 and CDR2 (germline): SNHLY, FYNNEI. V shed 6 bases and J shed 5 bases, with 13 bases lying between them. CDR3 nucleotide sequence: TGTGCCAGCAGCGGCGGAGGAAAGACTGAAGCTTTCTTT. Amino acids: CASSGGGKTEAFF.

J is TRBJ2-4 and V is TRBV30; 8 nucleotides agree with TRBD1. Germline trimming cut 3 bases from V and 0 bases from J; bases unmatched to any gene: 7. The CDR3 runs 16 residues. Germline V gives CDR1 GTSNPN, CDR2 SVGIG (reference sequence). DNA for the CDR3: TGTGCCTGGAGCCTGGGACAGGTACTAGCCAAAAACATTCAGTACTTC. Translation gives CAWSLGQVLAKNIQYF.

This rearrangement joins TRBV4-1 to TRBJ1-1; possibly TRBD1 for D (5 bases). The germline V gene has CDR1 MGHRA and CDR2 YSYEKL. The ends were cut back, 4 bases at V and 2 bases at J, with 14 bases in the middle. The CDR3 loop spans 15 amino acids. The CDR3 bases are TGCGCCAGCAGCCCCCGACAGACGATAAACACTGAAGCTTTCTTT. This encodes CASSPRQTINTEAFF.